This T cell receptor beta chain was sequenced in a study of blood T cell repertoires in COVID-19. Whole-study context: PBMCs, B-cell-depleted T cells, or T cells were the source of the cDNA or gDNA that made up the material.

Patients at the Seattle site were enrolled during active infection and followed longitudinally. The method was immunoSEQ multiplex PCR; TCRdb's version includes in-frame clones alone and lacks a portion of them. The data contain roughly 180,000 clones, around 83% of them singletons. The trim removed 4 bases at V and 6 bases at J, leaving 5 bases unmatched. Germline V CDR1 and CDR2: LNHDA, SQIVND (reference sequence). CDR3 length: 13 residues. This TCR derives from a woman between 50 and 59 years old with COVID-19, enrolled during active disease. Material: peripheral blood. The chain combines TRBV19 with TRBJ1-2, with TRBD1 matching 7 bases. In nucleotides, the CDR3 is TGTGCCAGTAGTAACCAGGGGGTGGATGGCTACACCTTC. As protein: CASSNQGVDGYTF.